These T cell receptor beta chains were read from a single sample in a study of graft-versus-host responses after intestinal transplantation. Assay: immunoSEQ multiplex PCR; the TCRdb copy retains only in-frame clones and omits some. Of approximately 89,000 clones listed, over 85% are singletons. These receptors have no known antigen. This material consisted of unstimulated CD8+ T cells sorted from spleen or lymph node cells, taken before transplant. All receptors come from a human donor who was the organ donor for an intestinal transplant. Both conserved end residues are part of each CDR3. Fields, in order: D gene, J gene, clone size, V gene, CDR3 protein, CDR3 DNA. The D gene is left open where the match is weak. The size field is filled for only some rows; it gives once, few, many or a size class.

d_gene: TRBD1; j_gene: TRBJ2-2; abundance: once; v_gene: TRBV7-3; CDR3aa: CASSFQGAVGELFF; CDR3nt: TGTGCCAGCAGCTTCCAGGGGGCGGTCGGGGAGCTGTTTTTT
d_gene: NA; j_gene: TRBJ2-7; abundance: NA; v_gene: TRBV7-2; CDR3aa: CASSLVGEATRYF; CDR3nt: TGTGCCAGCAGCTTAGTAGGTGAAGCGACCCGGTACTTC
d_gene: NA; j_gene: TRBJ2-7; abundance: once; v_gene: TRBV5-5; CDR3aa: CASSFTGEVLSYEQYF; CDR3nt: TGTGCCAGCAGCTTCACAGGGGAGGTTCTCTCCTACGAGCAGTACTTC
d_gene: NA; j_gene: TRBJ2-4; abundance: NA; v_gene: TRBV19; CDR3aa: CASSARRRYIQYF; CDR3nt: TGTGCCAGTAGCGCCAGGCGCAGATACATTCAGTACTTC
d_gene: NA; j_gene: TRBJ2-7; abundance: NA; v_gene: TRBV4-1; CDR3aa: CASSQDRSEQYF; CDR3nt: TGCGCCAGCAGCCAAGATCGTAGCGAGCAGTACTTC
d_gene: TRBD2; j_gene: TRBJ2-7; abundance: NA; v_gene: TRBV9; CDR3aa: CASSPLAGAYEQYF; CDR3nt: TGTGCCAGCAGCCCGCTAGCGGGAGCCTACGAGCAGTACTTC
d_gene: NA; j_gene: TRBJ1-3; abundance: NA; v_gene: TRBV28; CDR3aa: CASTLTAGSGNTIYF; CDR3nt: TGTGCCAGCACTCTTACAGCTGGGTCTGGAAACACCATATATTTT
d_gene: NA; j_gene: TRBJ2-1; abundance: NA; v_gene: TRBV11-2; CDR3aa: CASSELGNEQFF; CDR3nt: TGTGCCAGCAGCGAACTAGGGAATGAGCAGTTCTTC
d_gene: NA; j_gene: TRBJ1-2; abundance: NA; v_gene: TRBV21-1; CDR3aa: CGGRGRGGYGYTF; CDR3nt: TGTGGGGGGCGGGGGCGAGGGGGCTATGGCTACACCTTC
d_gene: TRBD1; j_gene: TRBJ1-4; abundance: NA; v_gene: TRBV6-5; CDR3aa: CATQDRELSEKLFF; CDR3nt: TGTGCCACCCAAGACAGGGAATTAAGTGAAAAACTGTTTTTT
d_gene: NA; j_gene: TRBJ2-1; abundance: NA; v_gene: TRBV5-1; CDR3aa: CASTLSYNEQFF; CDR3nt: TGCGCCAGCACCCTTTCCTACAATGAGCAGTTCTTC
d_gene: TRBD1; j_gene: TRBJ2-2; abundance: NA; v_gene: TRBV9; CDR3aa: CASSATPDRVPTGELFF; CDR3nt: TGTGCCAGCAGCGCAACCCCGGACAGGGTCCCCACCGGGGAGCTGTTTTTT
d_gene: TRBD1; j_gene: TRBJ1-6; abundance: NA; v_gene: TRBV7-9; CDR3aa: CASSAGSGTGDNSPLHF; CDR3nt: TGTGCCAGCAGCGCGGGATCCGGGACAGGGGATAATTCACCCCTCCACTTT
d_gene: NA; j_gene: TRBJ1-1; abundance: NA; v_gene: TRBV10-3; CDR3aa: CAIKWGRGTEAFF; CDR3nt: TGTGCCATCAAATGGGGGCGAGGAACTGAAGCTTTCTTT
d_gene: NA; j_gene: TRBJ1-4; abundance: NA; v_gene: TRBV28; CDR3aa: CASSLGRLSNEKLFF; CDR3nt: TGTGCCAGCAGTTTAGGCAGGCTTAGTAATGAAAAACTGTTTTTT
d_gene: NA; j_gene: TRBJ2-1; abundance: NA; v_gene: TRBV28; CDR3aa: CASSATPPTLNNEQFF; CDR3nt: TGTGCCAGCAGTGCAACCCCGCCAACTCTTAACAATGAGCAGTTCTTC
d_gene: TRBD1; j_gene: TRBJ1-1; abundance: NA; v_gene: TRBV27; CDR3aa: CASSAPYRGVNTEAFF; CDR3nt: TGTGCCAGCAGTGCACCTTACAGGGGGGTGAACACTGAAGCTTTCTTT
d_gene: NA; j_gene: TRBJ2-7; abundance: NA; v_gene: TRBV20-1; CDR3aa: CSGYSSYEQYF; CDR3nt: TGCAGTGGCTACAGCTCCTACGAGCAGTACTTC
d_gene: TRBD2; j_gene: TRBJ2-2; abundance: NA; v_gene: TRBV5-4; CDR3aa: CASSPALAGVNTGELFF; CDR3nt: TGTGCCAGCAGCCCGGCCCTAGCGGGAGTGAACACCGGGGAGCTGTTTTTT
d_gene: NA; j_gene: TRBJ2-6; abundance: NA; v_gene: TRBV7-9; CDR3aa: CASSRVVSGANVLTF; CDR3nt: TGTGCCAGCAGCCGGGTCGTCTCTGGGGCCAACGTCCTGACTTTC
d_gene: TRBD1; j_gene: TRBJ2-7; abundance: NA; v_gene: TRBV5-4; CDR3aa: CASTPDRGKYEQYF; CDR3nt: TGTGCCAGCACCCCCGACAGGGGTAAATACGAGCAGTACTTC
d_gene: TRBD2; j_gene: TRBJ2-3; abundance: once; v_gene: TRBV29-1; CDR3aa: CSVPLLAGLAVPSTDTQYF; CDR3nt: TGCAGCGTTCCTCTTTTGGCGGGACTAGCGGTCCCTAGCACAGATACGCAGTATTTT
d_gene: NA; j_gene: TRBJ2-3; abundance: NA; v_gene: TRBV23-1; CDR3aa: CASSQAGQCTDTQYF; CDR3nt: TGCGCCAGCAGTCAGGCGGGACAGTGCACAGATACGCAGTATTTT
d_gene: NA; j_gene: TRBJ1-4; abundance: NA; v_gene: TRBV11-2; CDR3aa: CASSLGRGLEKLFF; CDR3nt: TGTGCCAGCAGCTTAGGCCGGGGATTGGAAAAACTGTTTTTT
d_gene: NA; j_gene: TRBJ2-7; abundance: NA; v_gene: TRBV29-1; CDR3aa: CSVSWPRGSYEQYF; CDR3nt: TGCAGCGTGTCCTGGCCGCGGGGCTCCTACGAGCAGTACTTC
d_gene: NA; j_gene: TRBJ1-4; abundance: NA; v_gene: TRBV6-5; CDR3aa: CASSYGAGMNEKLFF; CDR3nt: TGTGCCAGCAGTTATGGAGCGGGTATGAATGAAAAACTGTTTTTT
d_gene: TRBD1; j_gene: TRBJ1-1; abundance: NA; v_gene: TRBV6-5; CDR3aa: CASSSGGNTEAFF; CDR3nt: TGTGCCAGCAGTTCAGGGGGGAACACTGAAGCTTTCTTT